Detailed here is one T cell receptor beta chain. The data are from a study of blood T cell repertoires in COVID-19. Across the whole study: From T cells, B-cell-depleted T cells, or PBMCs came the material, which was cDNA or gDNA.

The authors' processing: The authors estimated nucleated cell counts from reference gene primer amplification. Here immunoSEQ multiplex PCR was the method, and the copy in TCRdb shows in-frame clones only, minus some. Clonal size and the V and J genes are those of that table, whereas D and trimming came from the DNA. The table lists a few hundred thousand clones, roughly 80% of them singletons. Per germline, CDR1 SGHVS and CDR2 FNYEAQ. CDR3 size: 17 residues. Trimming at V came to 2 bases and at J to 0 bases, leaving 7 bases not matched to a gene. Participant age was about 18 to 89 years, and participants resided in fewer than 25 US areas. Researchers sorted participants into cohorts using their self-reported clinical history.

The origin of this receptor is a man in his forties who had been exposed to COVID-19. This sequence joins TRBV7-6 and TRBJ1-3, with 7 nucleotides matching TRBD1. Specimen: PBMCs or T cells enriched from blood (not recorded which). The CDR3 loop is CASSLRGGRNSGNTIYF. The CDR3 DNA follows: TGTGCCAGCAGCTTAAGAGGGGGCAGAAACTCTGGAAACACCATATATTTT.